Listed here are 4 T cell receptor beta chains from one sample, sequenced in a study of identical twins. TCRdb analysed the 5' RACE reads with MiXCR anew, one entry per CDR3 protein. Here the sample spans roughly 710,000 distinct CDR3 sequences, around 6% being singletons. Sequenced input: naive T cells sorted from blood. The receptors derive from a man between 18 and 35 years old in good health.

This clonotype was counted at least ten times. The rearrangement joins TRBV9 to TRBJ2-7; D gene ambiguous. Germline CDR1 and CDR2: SGDLS and YYNGEE. The CDR3 length is 14 residues. Trimming took off 4 bases at V and 0 bases at J, with 11 bases between the two ends. CDR3 nucleotides: TGTGCCAGCAGCCCTTATTCGGGCTCCTACGAGCAGTACTTC. Amino acid sequence: CASSPYSGSYEQYF.

J is TRBJ2-7 and V is TRBV2, with D perhaps TRBD1 (6 bases). Germline assignment: CDR1 SNHLY and CDR2 FYNNEI. With 4 bases removed from V and 2 bases from J, the gap between germline ends came to 9 bases. The CDR3 is 13 amino acids. The CDR3 reads CASSGDTAYEQYF. CDR3 nucleotides: TGTGCCAGCAGTGGGGACACTGCCTACGAGCAGTACTTC.

This clonotype has ten or more counts. The V gene is TRBV7-9, the J gene TRBJ1-1, with D possibly being TRBD1 (5 bases). The length of the CDR3 is 14 residues. Germline V gives CDR1 SEHNR, CDR2 FQNEAQ (reference sequence). Trimming took off 5 bases at V and 1 base at J, with 11 bases between the two ends. The CDR3 loop reads CASSQGRPNTEAFF. CDR3 coding DNA: TGTGCCAGCAGCCAGGGACGGCCGAACACTGAAGCTTTCTTT.

The gene calls are TRBV6-1 and TRBJ2-1, with 9 bases lining up with TRBD1. The CDR3 is 16 amino acids. Germline V lookup: CDR1 MNHNS, CDR2 SASEGT. With 7 bases clipped from V and 5 bases from J, the junction kept 12 bases outside the gene matches. DNA of the CDR3: TGTGCCAGCACCCTAAACAGGGGGCGCGGCCACAATGAGCAGTTCTTC. Its translation: CASTLNRGRGHNEQFF.